This is a list of T cell receptor beta chains from one sample in a study of blood T cell repertoires in COVID-19. TCRdb keeps only in-frame clones here, not all; method: immunoSEQ multiplex PCR. Of 200,000 to 250,000 clones listed, 84% are singletons. The sequenced material came from PBMCs or T cells enriched from blood (not recorded which). All receptors derive from a man aged 60 to 75 who had recovered from COVID-19. Both conserved end residues are part of each CDR3. Each record gives: clone size, D gene, V gene, J gene, CDR3 protein, CDR3 DNA. A D gene is named only where the DNA matches it firmly. Expanded clones get a size class; other rows say once, few or many, or leave the size out.

few	NA	TRBV11-2	TRBJ1-2	CASSLDAAKAGYSYGYTF	TGTGCCAGCAGCTTAGATGCGGCCAAAGCGGGGTATAGCTATGGCTACACCTTC
NA	NA	TRBV13	TRBJ1-6	CASSSTGRRTNSPLHF	TGTGCCAGCAGCTCAACAGGGCGACGGACGAATTCACCCCTCCACTTT
NA	TRBD1	TRBV28	TRBJ2-5	CASSKRTGGQETQYF	TGTGCCAGCAGTAAGAGGACAGGGGGGCAAGAGACCCAGTACTTC
NA	TRBD2	TRBV7-8	TRBJ2-1	CASSLGSGELYNEQFF	TGTGCCAGCAGCTTAGGTAGCGGGGAGTTATACAATGAGCAGTTCTTC
NA	NA	TRBV7-2	TRBJ1-1	CASSFRVLETEAFF	TGTGCCAGCAGCTTCAGGGTTCTGGAGACTGAAGCTTTCTTT
NA	TRBD2	TRBV24-1	TRBJ2-1	CATSDPGLAGGSYNEQFF	TGTGCCACCAGTGACCCGGGACTAGCGGGGGGGTCCTACAATGAGCAGTTCTTC
NA	TRBD1	TRBV10-1	TRBJ2-5	CASSDRELETQYF	TGCGCCAGCAGCGACAGGGAATTGGAGACCCAGTACTTC
few	NA	TRBV5-8	TRBJ1-1	CASSFIPGQGTEAFF	TGTGCCAGCAGCTTTATCCCGGGACAAGGGACTGAAGCTTTCTTT
NA	TRBD1	TRBV4-2	TRBJ2-2	CASSHVRDSTGELFF	TGTGCCAGCAGCCACGTCCGGGACAGCACCGGGGAGCTGTTTTTT
NA	NA	TRBV7-2	TRBJ2-2	CASSPWNTGELFF	TGTGCCAGCAGCCCCTGGAACACCGGGGAGCTGTTTTTT
NA	NA	TRBV5-1	TRBJ2-1	CASSAGRLDVEQFF	TGCGCCAGCAGCGCGGGGCGGCTTGATGTTGAGCAGTTCTTC
NA	TRBD1	TRBV5-4	TRBJ2-7	CASSLTGGDEQYF	TGTGCCAGCAGCCTGACAGGGGGGGACGAGCAGTACTTC
NA	NA	TRBV4-3	TRBJ2-7	CASSQDLPGYEQYF	TGCGCCAGCAGCCAAGATCTCCCGGGCTACGAGCAGTACTTC
NA	NA	TRBV6-2/TRBV6-3	TRBJ1-2	CASSYHRDYGYTF	TGTGCCAGCAGTTATCACAGGGACTATGGCTACACCTTC
NA	NA	TRBV24-1	TRBJ1-5	CATSDGSSYSNQPQHF	TGTGCCACCAGTGACGGGAGTTCTTATAGCAATCAGCCCCAGCATTTT
NA	NA	TRBV15	TRBJ1-3	CATSREGGGDGNTIYF	TGTGCCACCAGCCGGGAAGGGGGAGGGGATGGAAACACCATATATTTT
NA	NA	TRBV7-9	TRBJ1-1	CASSLKGTRDTEAFF	TGTGCCAGCAGCTTAAAGGGGACACGGGACACTGAAGCTTTCTTT
NA	NA	TRBV5-5	TRBJ2-3	CASSPTGSFTDTQYF	TGTGCCAGCAGCCCCACAGGGTCCTTCACAGATACGCAGTATTTT
NA	NA	TRBV11-1	TRBJ2-7	CASSLTQISYEQYF	TGTGCCAGCAGCTTAACACAGATCTCCTACGAGCAGTACTTC
NA	NA	TRBV11-3	TRBJ1-6	CASSRGLSSSPLHF	TGTGCCAGCAGCCGCGGACTGTCAAGTTCACCCCTCCACTTT
NA	NA	TRBV2	TRBJ1-5	CASKAGEGSNQPQHF	TGTGCCAGCAAAGCCGGGGAGGGTAGCAATCAGCCCCAGCATTTT
NA	NA	TRBV6-5	TRBJ1-2	CASSYGEGHYNYGYTF	TGTGCCAGCAGTTACGGGGAAGGACACTATAACTATGGCTACACCTTC
NA	TRBD2	TRBV19	TRBJ2-3	CASRARTSGSTDTQYF	TGTGCCAGTAGGGCACGGACTAGCGGTAGCACAGATACGCAGTATTTT
NA	NA	TRBV5-1	TRBJ1-4	CASSSQGSGNEKLFF	TGCGCCAGCAGCTCACAGGGTTCGGGTAATGAAAAACTGTTTTTT
NA	TRBD1	TRBV5-6	TRBJ2-1	CASSLDGTGGYNEQFF	TGTGCCAGCAGCTTGGACGGGACAGGGGGCTACAATGAGCAGTTCTTC
NA	NA	TRBV5-4	TRBJ2-5	CASSSLGVAETQYF	TGTGCCAGCAGCTCCCTGGGCGTAGCGGAGACCCAGTACTTC
few	NA	TRBV7-2	TRBJ1-6	CASSLVGGSKNSPLHF	TGTGCCAGCAGCTTAGTTGGAGGGTCTAAGAATTCACCCCTCCACTTT
once	TRBD2	TRBV4-1	TRBJ2-1	CASSNDLAGRTYNEQFF	TGCGCCAGCAGCAACGACCTAGCGGGGCGAACCTACAATGAGCAGTTCTTC
NA	NA	TRBV7-6	TRBJ2-2	CASSLVEGRNTGELFF	TGTGCCAGCAGCTTAGTGGAGGGTCGGAACACCGGGGAGCTGTTTTTT
NA	NA	TRBV6-2/TRBV6-3	TRBJ1-6	CASSYSGRRTSRDNSPLHF	TGTGCCAGCAGTTACTCGGGCCGGCGGACATCGAGAGATAATTCACCCCTCCACTTT
NA	TRBD1	TRBV24-1	TRBJ1-5	CATSDSGGGGVQPQHF	TGTGCCACCAGTGATTCAGGAGGAGGGGGCGTTCAGCCCCAGCATTTT
NA	NA	TRBV19	TRBJ1-1	CASSISLTVPLTAFF	TGTGCCAGTAGTATTTCCCTAACAGTGCCACTGACCGCTTTCTTT
once	NA	TRBV18	TRBJ1-2	CASSPVTSYGYTF	TGTGCCAGCTCACCAGTGACAAGCTATGGCTACACCTTC
few	TRBD1	TRBV15	TRBJ1-2	CATSRNRGWDGYTF	TGTGCCACCAGCAGGAACAGGGGGTGGGATGGCTACACCTTC
NA	NA	TRBV5-5	TRBJ2-1	CASSFVSNEQFF	TGTGCCAGCAGCTTTGTTAGTAATGAGCAGTTCTTC
NA	TRBD1	TRBV27	TRBJ2-1	CASSLDRGRLLGEQFF	TGTGCCAGCAGTTTAGACAGGGGGAGGCTATTAGGTGAGCAGTTCTTC
few	NA	TRBV4-2	TRBJ1-1	CASSQDVRTAQFF	TGTGCCAGCAGCCAAGATGTCAGGACAGCGCAATTCTTT
few	TRBD1	TRBV24-1	TRBJ2-5	CATSPGQAYQETQYF	TGTGCCACCAGCCCGGGACAGGCGTACCAAGAGACCCAGTACTTC
NA	TRBD2	TRBV5-7	TRBJ2-1	CASSLVWGGKGEQFF	TGTGCCAGCAGCTTGGTGTGGGGAGGGAAAGGTGAGCAGTTCTTC
few	TRBD1	TRBV7-2	TRBJ2-7	CASSSGQGRTYEQYF	TGTGCCAGCAGCTCGGGACAGGGCCGAACCTACGAGCAGTACTTC
NA	NA	TRBV11-2	TRBJ2-1	CASSAEHNEQFF	TGTGCCAGCAGCGCGGAACACAATGAGCAGTTCTTC
NA	NA	TRBV5-6	TRBJ2-2	CASSLEVQENTGELFF	TGTGCCAGCAGCTTGGAGGTACAGGAAAACACCGGGGAGCTGTTTTTT
NA	TRBD2	TRBV24-1	TRBJ2-1	CATSEPGTSNEQFF	TGTGCCACCAGTGAACCCGGGACTAGTAACGAGCAGTTCTTC
NA	TRBD2	TRBV18	TRBJ2-1	CASSGTSGGYNEQFF	TGTGCCAGCTCGGGGACTAGCGGGGGTTACAATGAGCAGTTCTTC
few	TRBD1	TRBV18	TRBJ1-6	CASSERDRGAGPPLHF	TGTGCCAGCTCGGAAAGGGACAGGGGTGCCGGGCCACCCCTCCACTTT
NA	TRBD1	TRBV6-2/TRBV6-3	TRBJ1-5	CASSYSSPQGKPQHF	TGTGCCAGCAGTTACTCGAGCCCACAGGGGAAGCCCCAGCATTTT
NA	NA	TRBV6-4	TRBJ1-1	CASSAGGTTEAFF	TGTGCCAGCAGTGCCGGGGGAACCACTGAAGCTTTCTTT
NA	TRBD1	TRBV5-1	TRBJ1-1	CASSWDSRSGNTEAFF	TGCGCCAGCAGCTGGGACAGTCGGTCGGGGAACACTGAAGCTTTCTTT
NA	NA	TRBV7-2	TRBJ1-2	CASSLLQGIGVYGYTF	TGTGCCAGCAGCTTGTTACAGGGTATTGGGGTCTATGGCTACACCTTC
NA	NA	TRBV5-1	TRBJ1-3	CASSLDSSGNTIYF	TGCGCCAGCAGCTTAGACAGCTCTGGAAACACCATATATTTT
NA	TRBD1	TRBV5-5	TRBJ1-2	CASSLSRDRESLYGYTF	TGTGCCAGCAGCCTGTCCCGGGACAGGGAAAGCCTTTATGGCTACACCTTC
NA	TRBD1	TRBV4-1	TRBJ1-2	CASSQDPLDRGLPYGYTF	TGCGCCAGCAGCCAAGATCCGCTGGACAGGGGGCTACCCTATGGCTACACCTTC
NA	TRBD1	TRBV7-2	TRBJ1-4	CASSSWTGRDEKLFF	TGTGCCAGCAGCTCGTGGACAGGGAGAGATGAAAAACTGTTTTTT
NA	NA	TRBV18	TRBJ1-5	CASSPLSHAGDNQPQHF	TGTGCCAGCTCACCCCTCAGCCATGCGGGGGACAATCAGCCCCAGCATTTT
NA	NA	TRBV5-1	TRBJ2-2	CASTRENGELFF	TGCGCCAGCACGCGCGAGAACGGGGAGCTGTTTTTT